This entry lists 10 T cell receptor beta chains sequenced from one sample in a study of T cells after yellow fever vaccination. TCRdb recomputed calls from the 5' RACE reads with MiXCR, one row per CDR3 protein. The sample contains 300,000 to 400,000 distinct CDR3 sequences, 3.5% to 4.5% of which appear only once. Specimen: PBMCs, collected 5 days after the yellow fever booster vaccination. The source is a young man who received the YFV17D yellow fever vaccine.

This clonotype was seen ten or more times. The rearrangement links TRBV4-3 to TRBJ1-5, with D uncertain. Deletions cut 0 bases from V and 0 bases from J, with 9 bases between. This CDR3 has 16 residues. Per the germline V gene, CDR1 is LGHNA and CDR2 is YSLEER. The CDR3 loop reads CASSQDVLNSNQPQHF. The CDR3, as DNA: TGCGCCAGCAGCCAAGATGTACTCAATAGCAATCAGCCCCAGCATTTT.

The CDR3 reads CASSSTVYEQYV. The CDR3 bases are TGTGCCAGCAGTTCCACCGTATACGAGCAGTACGTC. V and J are TRBV6-2 or TRBV6-3 and TRBJ2-7; D remains ambiguous. Deletions cut 4 bases from V and 4 bases from J, with 8 bases between. Per the germline V gene, CDR1 is MNHEY and CDR2 is SVGEGT. CDR3 length: 12 residues.

This clonotype was picked up a small number of times. CDR3 protein: CAIRRGLSYNEQFF. The CDR3 coding sequence is TGTGCCATCCGCCGGGGTCTTTCCTACAATGAGCAGTTCTTC. The chain combines TRBV10-3 with TRBJ2-1; D is possibly TRBD2 (5 bases). Per germline, CDR1 ENHRY and CDR2 SYGVKD. The V gene lost 8 bases and the J gene lost 1 base, with 12 bases spanning the gap. The CDR3 sequence is 14 residues long.

V and J are TRBV29-1 and TRBJ1-3; D not resolved. Germline V gene data show CDR1 as SQVTM and CDR2 as ANQGSEA. The CDR3 has 12 residues. Trimming shortened V by 6 bases and J by 2 bases, and 8 bases separated the two germline ends. The CDR3 coding sequence is TGCAGCGTCCGTCGTCCTGGAAACACCATATATTTT. Translating gives CSVRRPGNTIYF.

The V gene is TRBV19, the J gene TRBJ2-1; TRBD2 aligns across 11 bases. CDR1 LNHDA and CDR2 SQIVND come from the germline V gene (reference sequence). The CDR3 contains 19 residues. Unmatched junction bases numbered 10, after V lost 1 base and J lost 2 bases. Here the CDR3 reads CASSIGLAGGRGAYNEQFF. In nucleotides, the CDR3 is TGTGCCAGTAGTATAGGTCTAGCGGGGGGCCGGGGGGCCTACAATGAGCAGTTCTTC.

A few counts support this clonotype. The chain links TRBV6-2 or TRBV6-3 to TRBJ2-4; D is perhaps TRBD2 (6 bases). The CDR3 is 14 amino acids. Between the trimmed V and J ends, which lost 6 bases and 10 bases, there was a span of 19 bases. Looked up from germline, CDR1 is MNHEY and CDR2 is SVGEGT. In nucleotides, the CDR3 is TGTGCCAGCAGAACCCACCTGCGGGGCGGTATTCAGTACTTC. Its translation: CASRTHLRGGIQYF.

The V gene is TRBV19, the J gene TRBJ1-1; TRBD1 is a possible D gene (6 bases). The CDR3 sequence is 15 residues long. Germline-derived CDR1 and CDR2 are LNHDA and SQIVND (reference sequence). Trimming left V 3 bases short and J 0 bases short, with 11 bases between. CDR3 region: CASSIRTAMNTEAFF. In DNA form, the CDR3 reads TGTGCCAGTAGTATTAGGACAGCAATGAACACTGAAGCTTTCTTT.

This clonotype turned up a few times. This rearrangement joins TRBV24-1 to TRBJ2-3, with D perhaps TRBD1 or TRBD2 (6 bases each). Germline values: CDR1 KGHDR, CDR2 SFDVKD. The ends were cut back, 5 bases at V and 3 bases at J, with 14 bases in the middle. The CDR3 loop spans 15 amino acids. CDR3 residues: CATSGATGRTDTQYF. CDR3 nucleotides: TGTGCCACCAGTGGGGCTACAGGGAGGACAGATACGCAGTATTTT.

This clonotype was counted at least ten times. The rearrangement uses TRBV29-1 and TRBJ2-4; 7 bases align to TRBD2. The junction had 0 bases not matched to a gene; V was cut back by 3 bases and J by 7 bases. CDR3 length equals 11 residues. Germline V gives CDR1 SQVTM, CDR2 ANQGSEA. CDR3 nucleotide sequence: TGCAGCGTTGACGGGGGGAACATTCAGTACTTC. Encoded protein: CSVDGGNIQYF. Variable domain in full (rest from reference TRBV29-1 and TRBJ2-4): SAVISQKPSRDICQRGTSLTIQCQVDSQVTMMFWYRQQPGQSLTLIATANQGSEATYESGFVIDKFPISRPNLTFSTLTVSNMSPEDSSIYLCSVDGGNIQYFGAGTRLSVL.

This clonotype came up many times. The chain joins TRBV7-6 to TRBJ2-5; D perhaps matches TRBD2 (5 bases). Trimming shortened V by 3 bases and J by 5 bases, and 16 bases separated the two germline ends. The CDR3 has 15 residues. The germline CDR1 and CDR2 sequences are SGHVS and FNYEAQ. The CDR3 region has the DNA TGTGCCAGCAGCTTTCCAGCAGAGGGTTTGGAGACCCAGTACTTC. Protein product: CASSFPAEGLETQYF.